The 4 T cell receptor beta chains below come from one sample, sequenced in a study of T-cell memory formation after mild COVID-19 (dated by TCRdb to the early 2020s). Receptor libraries were prepared by 5' RACE. The sample was run on an Illumina NovaSeq 6000. TCRdb reprocessing: public reads trimmed at Q25 with fastp, clones called with MiXCR, in-frame beta chains kept. Each CDR3 protein gets just one entry, which takes the most common genes and DNA from the rows behind it. This sample gives some 200,000 distinct CDR3 sequences in total; around 21% of them show up just once. The ten largest clones capture about 21% of the sample. The sequenced sample consisted of PBMCs or a T cell subset sorted from them (not recorded which). The receptors were gathered from an adult woman who had mild COVID-19 (a few samples of this study predate the infection). The sample titles of this study are shuffled in the database, so cell type and time point are left out; the donor was told from shared clones.

This clonotype has only a few counts. This sequence joins TRBV12-5 and TRBJ1-2; D is undetermined. From germline, CDR1 is LGHNT and CDR2 FRNRAP. The CDR3 loop spans 17 amino acids. V was clipped by 4 bases and J by 3 bases, with 21 bases between them. CDR3: CASGSSWAGVLDYGYTF. CDR3 sequence (DNA): TGTGCTAGTGGTTCCTCCTGGGCAGGAGTGTTAGACTATGGCTACACCTTC.

The V call is TRBV4-2, the J call TRBJ1-2; D might be TRBD1 (6 bases). Trimming pared 4 bases from V and 2 bases from J, leaving 14 bases between. The CDR3 has 15 amino acids. From germline, CDR1 is LGHNA and CDR2 YNFKEQ. The CDR3 spells CASSPEQGGNYGYTF. The CDR3 bases are TGTGCCAGCAGCCCGGAACAGGGAGGGAACTATGGCTACACCTTC.

This clonotype appeared a few times. The CDR3 nucleotides are TGTGCCAGCAGCCCTGGGACTTCGAAGATGGAGACCCAGTACTTC. This encodes CASSPGTSKMETQYF. The chain combines TRBV3-1 with TRBJ2-5, with D possibly TRBD2 on 6 matching bases. Trimming took 4 bases from V and 5 from J, leaving 17 bases between them. This CDR3 contains 15 residues. From germline, CDR1 is LGHDT and CDR2 YNNKEL (reference sequence).

This clonotype was seen only a few times. The CDR3, as DNA: TGCGCCAGCAGCCGCGAGGCGGTAATTACCGGGGAGCTGTTTTTT. Encoded protein: CASSREAVITGELFF. The J gene is TRBJ2-2, the V gene TRBV4-1; D is unclear. Germline V gene lookup returns CDR1 MGHRA and CDR2 YSYEKL. The ends were cut back, 4 bases at V and 5 bases at J, with 14 bases in the middle. CDR3 length: 15 amino acids.